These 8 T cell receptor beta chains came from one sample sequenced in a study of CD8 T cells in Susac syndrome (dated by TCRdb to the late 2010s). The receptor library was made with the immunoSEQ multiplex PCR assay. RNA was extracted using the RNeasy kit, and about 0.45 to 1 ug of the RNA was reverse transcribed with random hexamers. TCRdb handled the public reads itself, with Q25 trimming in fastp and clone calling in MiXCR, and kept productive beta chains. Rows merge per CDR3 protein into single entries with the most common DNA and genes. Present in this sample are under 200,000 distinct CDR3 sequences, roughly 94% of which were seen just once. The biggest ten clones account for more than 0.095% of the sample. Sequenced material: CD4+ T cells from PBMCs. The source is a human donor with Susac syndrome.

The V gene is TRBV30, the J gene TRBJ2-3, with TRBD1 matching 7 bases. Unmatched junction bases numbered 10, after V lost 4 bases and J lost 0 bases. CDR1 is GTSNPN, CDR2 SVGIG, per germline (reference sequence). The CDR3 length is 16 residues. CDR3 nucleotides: TGTGCCTGGAATCCCCGGGACAGAAGCAGCACAGATACGCAGTATTTT. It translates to CAWNPRDRSSTDTQYF.

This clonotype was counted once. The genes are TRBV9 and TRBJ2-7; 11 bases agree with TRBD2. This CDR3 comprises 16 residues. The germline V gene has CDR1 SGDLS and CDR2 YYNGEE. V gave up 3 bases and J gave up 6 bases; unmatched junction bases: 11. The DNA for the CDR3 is TGTGCCAGCAGCGCGAGAACGGGACTAGCGGTATCCGAGCAGTACTTC. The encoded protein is CASSARTGLAVSEQYF.

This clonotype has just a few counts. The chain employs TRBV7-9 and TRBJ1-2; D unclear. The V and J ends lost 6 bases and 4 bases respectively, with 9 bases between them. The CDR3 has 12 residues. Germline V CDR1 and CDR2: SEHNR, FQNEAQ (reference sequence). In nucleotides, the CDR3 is TGTGCCAGCAGTGTGGAGGGCTATGGCTACACCTTC. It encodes CASSVEGYGYTF.

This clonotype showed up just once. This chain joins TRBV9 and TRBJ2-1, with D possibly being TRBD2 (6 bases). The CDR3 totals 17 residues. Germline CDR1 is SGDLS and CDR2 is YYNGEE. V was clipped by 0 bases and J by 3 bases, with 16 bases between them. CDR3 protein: CASSVDLRGTVYNEQFF. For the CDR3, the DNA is TGTGCCAGCAGCGTAGATCTTCGGGGGACCGTCTACAATGAGCAGTTCTTC.

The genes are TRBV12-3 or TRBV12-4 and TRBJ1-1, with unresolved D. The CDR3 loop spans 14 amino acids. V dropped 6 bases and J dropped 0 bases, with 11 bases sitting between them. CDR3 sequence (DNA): TGTGCCAGCAGACCTCAGAGCATGAACACTGAAGCTTTCTTT. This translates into CASRPQSMNTEAFF.

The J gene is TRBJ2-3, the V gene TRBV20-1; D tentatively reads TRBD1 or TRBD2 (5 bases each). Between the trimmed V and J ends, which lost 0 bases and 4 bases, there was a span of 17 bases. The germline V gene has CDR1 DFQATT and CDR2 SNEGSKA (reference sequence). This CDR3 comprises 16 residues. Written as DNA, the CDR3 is TGCAGTGCTAGAGATCCCGGGGCCCGAAACGCAGATACGCAGTATTTT. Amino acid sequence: CSARDPGARNADTQYF.

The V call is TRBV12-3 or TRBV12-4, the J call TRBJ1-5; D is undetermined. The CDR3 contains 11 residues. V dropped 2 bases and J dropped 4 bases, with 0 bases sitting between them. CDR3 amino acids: CASSLNQPQHF. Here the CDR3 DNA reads TGTGCCAGCAGTTTAAATCAGCCCCAGCATTTT.

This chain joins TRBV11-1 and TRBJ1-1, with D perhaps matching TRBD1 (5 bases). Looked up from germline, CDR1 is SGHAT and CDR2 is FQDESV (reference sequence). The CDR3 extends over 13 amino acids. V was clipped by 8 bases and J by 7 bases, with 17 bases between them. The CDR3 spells CASGQIRQGEAFF. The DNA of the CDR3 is TGTGCCAGCGGCCAGATCCGGCAGGGTGAAGCTTTCTTT.